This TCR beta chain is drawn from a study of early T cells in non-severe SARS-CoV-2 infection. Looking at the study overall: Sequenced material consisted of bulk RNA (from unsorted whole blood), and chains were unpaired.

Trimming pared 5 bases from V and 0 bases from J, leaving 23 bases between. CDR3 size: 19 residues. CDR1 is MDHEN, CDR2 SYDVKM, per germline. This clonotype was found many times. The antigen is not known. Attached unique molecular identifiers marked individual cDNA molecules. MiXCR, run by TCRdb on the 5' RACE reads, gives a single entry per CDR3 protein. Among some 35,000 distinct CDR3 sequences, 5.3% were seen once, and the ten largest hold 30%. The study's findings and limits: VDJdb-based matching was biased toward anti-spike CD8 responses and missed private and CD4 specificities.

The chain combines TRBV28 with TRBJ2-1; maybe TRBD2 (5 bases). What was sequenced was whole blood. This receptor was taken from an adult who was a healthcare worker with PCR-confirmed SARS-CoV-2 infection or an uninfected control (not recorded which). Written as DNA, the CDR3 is TGTGCCAGCAGTCCCGGTTGGCTAGCCGATCTTAGCTCCTACAATGAGCAGTTCTTC. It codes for CASSPGWLADLSSYNEQFF.